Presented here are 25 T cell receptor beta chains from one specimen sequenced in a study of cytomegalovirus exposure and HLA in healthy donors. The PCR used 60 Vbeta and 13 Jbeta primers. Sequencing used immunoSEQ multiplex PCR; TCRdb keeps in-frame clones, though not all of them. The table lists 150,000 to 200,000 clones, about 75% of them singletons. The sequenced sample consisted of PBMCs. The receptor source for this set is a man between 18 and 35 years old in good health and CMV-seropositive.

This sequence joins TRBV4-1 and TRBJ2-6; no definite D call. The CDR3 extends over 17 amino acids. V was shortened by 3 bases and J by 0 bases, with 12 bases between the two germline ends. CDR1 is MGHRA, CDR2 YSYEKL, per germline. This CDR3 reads CASSQPTTPSGANVLTF. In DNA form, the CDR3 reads TGCGCCAGCAGCCAGCCGACAACCCCCTCTGGGGCCAACGTCCTGACTTTC.

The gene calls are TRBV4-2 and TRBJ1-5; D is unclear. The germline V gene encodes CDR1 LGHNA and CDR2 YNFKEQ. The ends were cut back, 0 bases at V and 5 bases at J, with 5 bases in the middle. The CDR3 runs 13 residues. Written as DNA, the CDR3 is TGTGCCAGCAGCCAAGACCGGGATCAGCCCCAGCATTTT. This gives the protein CASSQDRDQPQHF.

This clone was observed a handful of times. CDR3 in amino acids: CAWSRSSGYEQYV. DNA for the CDR3: TGTGCCTGGAGTAGGTCTAGCGGTTACGAGCAGTACGTC. This rearrangement joins TRBV30 to TRBJ2-7; 7 nucleotides agree with TRBD2. The J segment lost 4 bases and the V segment lost 2 bases, leaving 5 bases of the junction unmatched. CDR3 size: 13 residues. The V gene's germline CDR1 is GTSNPN and CDR2 SVGIG (reference sequence).

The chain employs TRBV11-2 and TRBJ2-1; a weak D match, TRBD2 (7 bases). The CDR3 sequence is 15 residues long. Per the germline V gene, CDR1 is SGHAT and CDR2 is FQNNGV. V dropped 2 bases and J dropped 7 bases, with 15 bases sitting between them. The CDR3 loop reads CASSLRGAGGNEQFF. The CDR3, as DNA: TGTGCCAGCAGCTTACGGGGGGCGGGTGGTAATGAGCAGTTCTTC.

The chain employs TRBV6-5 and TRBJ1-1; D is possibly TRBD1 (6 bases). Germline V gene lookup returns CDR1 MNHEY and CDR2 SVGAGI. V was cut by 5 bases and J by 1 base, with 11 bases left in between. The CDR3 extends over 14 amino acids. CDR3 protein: CASSPWTANTEAFF. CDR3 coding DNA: TGTGCCAGCAGTCCCTGGACAGCGAACACTGAAGCTTTCTTT.

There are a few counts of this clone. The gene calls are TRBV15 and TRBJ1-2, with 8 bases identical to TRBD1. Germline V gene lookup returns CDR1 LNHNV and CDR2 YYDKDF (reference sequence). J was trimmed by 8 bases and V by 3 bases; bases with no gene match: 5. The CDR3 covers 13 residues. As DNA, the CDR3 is TGTGCCACCAGCAGTCGGACAGGGCAGGGCTACACCTTC. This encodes CATSSRTGQGYTF.

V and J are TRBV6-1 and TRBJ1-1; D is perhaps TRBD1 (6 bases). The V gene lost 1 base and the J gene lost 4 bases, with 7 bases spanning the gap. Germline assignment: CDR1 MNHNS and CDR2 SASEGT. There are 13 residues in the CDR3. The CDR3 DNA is TGTGCCAGCAGTGAAGTACAGGGCACTGAAGCTTTCTTT. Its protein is CASSEVQGTEAFF.

The CDR3 coding sequence is TGCGCCAGCTTGGAGACAGGTGGGGGAGCTGAAGCTTTCTTT. Protein: CASLETGGGAEAFF. The V and J genes are TRBV5-1 and TRBJ1-1, with D maybe TRBD1 (6 bases). V dropped 7 bases and J dropped 6 bases, with 19 bases sitting between them. The CDR3 extends over 14 amino acids. Germline assignment: CDR1 SGHRS and CDR2 YFSETQ.

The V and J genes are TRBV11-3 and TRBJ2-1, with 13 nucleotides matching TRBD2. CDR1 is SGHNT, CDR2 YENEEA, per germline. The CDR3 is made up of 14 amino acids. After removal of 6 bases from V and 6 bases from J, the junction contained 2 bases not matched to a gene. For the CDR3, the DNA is TGTGCCAGCAGGGGGACTAGCGGGATCAATGAGCAGTTCTTC. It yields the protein CASRGTSGINEQFF.

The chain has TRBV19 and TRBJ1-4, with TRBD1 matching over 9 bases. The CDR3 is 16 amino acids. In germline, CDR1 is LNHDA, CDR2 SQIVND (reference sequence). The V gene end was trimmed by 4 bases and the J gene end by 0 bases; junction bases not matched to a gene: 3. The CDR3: CASSTRQGATNEKLFF. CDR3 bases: TGTGCCAGTAGTACCCGACAGGGGGCAACTAATGAAAAACTGTTTTTT.

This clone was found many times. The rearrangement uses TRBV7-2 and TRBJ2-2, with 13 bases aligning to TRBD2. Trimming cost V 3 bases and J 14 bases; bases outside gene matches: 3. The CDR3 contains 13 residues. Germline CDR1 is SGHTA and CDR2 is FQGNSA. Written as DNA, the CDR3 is TGTGCCAGCAGCTTGACTAGCGGGGGGAAACTGTTTTTT. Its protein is CASSLTSGGKLFF.

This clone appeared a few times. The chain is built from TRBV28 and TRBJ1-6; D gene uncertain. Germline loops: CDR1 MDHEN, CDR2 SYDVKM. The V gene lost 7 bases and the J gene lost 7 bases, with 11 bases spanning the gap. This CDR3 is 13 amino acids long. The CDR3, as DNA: TGTGCCAGCAAGCGGGATAACAATTCACCCCTCCACTTT. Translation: CASKRDNNSPLHF.

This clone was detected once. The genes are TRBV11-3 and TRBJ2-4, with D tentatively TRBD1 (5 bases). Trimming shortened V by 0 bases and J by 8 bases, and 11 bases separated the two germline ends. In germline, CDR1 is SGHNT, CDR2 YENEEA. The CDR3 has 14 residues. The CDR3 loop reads CASSLEAGWDIQYF. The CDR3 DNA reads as TGTGCCAGCAGCTTAGAGGCAGGGTGGGACATTCAGTACTTC.

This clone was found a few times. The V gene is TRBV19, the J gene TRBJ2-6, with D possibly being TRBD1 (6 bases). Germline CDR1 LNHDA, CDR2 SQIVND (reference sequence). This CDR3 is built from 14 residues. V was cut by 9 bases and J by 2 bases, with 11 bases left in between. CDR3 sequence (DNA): TGTGCCAGCAGCTGGGGGCCTGGGGCCAACGTCCTGACTTTC. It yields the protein CASSWGPGANVLTF.

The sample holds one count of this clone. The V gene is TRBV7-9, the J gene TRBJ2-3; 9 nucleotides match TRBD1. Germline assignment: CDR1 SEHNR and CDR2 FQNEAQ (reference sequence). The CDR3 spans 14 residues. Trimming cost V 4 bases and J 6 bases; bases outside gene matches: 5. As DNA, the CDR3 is TGTGCCAGCAGCTCGGGACAGGGTGACGATACGCAGTATTTT. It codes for CASSSGQGDDTQYF.

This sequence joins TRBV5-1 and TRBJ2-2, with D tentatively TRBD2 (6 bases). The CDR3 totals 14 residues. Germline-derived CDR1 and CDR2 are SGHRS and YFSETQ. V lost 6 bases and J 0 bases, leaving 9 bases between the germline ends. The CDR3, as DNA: TGCGCCAGCAATGGCGGGGCGAACACCGGGGAGCTGTTTTTT. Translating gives CASNGGANTGELFF.

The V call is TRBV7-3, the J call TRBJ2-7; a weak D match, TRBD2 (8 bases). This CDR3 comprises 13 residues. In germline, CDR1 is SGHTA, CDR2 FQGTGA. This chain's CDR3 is CASSVSGTEYPVV. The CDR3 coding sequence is TGTGCCAGCAGCGTTAGCGGGACAGAATATCCGGTAGTC.

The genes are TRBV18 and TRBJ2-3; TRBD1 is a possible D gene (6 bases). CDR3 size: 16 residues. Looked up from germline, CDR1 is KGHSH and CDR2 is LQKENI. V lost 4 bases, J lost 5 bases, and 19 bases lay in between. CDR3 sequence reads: CASSLLQGVNGDTQYF. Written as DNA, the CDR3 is TGTGCCAGCTCACTTTTACAGGGAGTTAACGGAGATACGCAGTATTTT.

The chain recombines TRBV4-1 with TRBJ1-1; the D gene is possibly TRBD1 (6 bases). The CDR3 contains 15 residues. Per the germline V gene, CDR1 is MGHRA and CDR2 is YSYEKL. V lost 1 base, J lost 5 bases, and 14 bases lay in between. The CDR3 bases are TGCGCCAGCAGCCAAGGTAACACAGGGTGGACTGAAGCTTTCTTT. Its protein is CASSQGNTGWTEAFF.

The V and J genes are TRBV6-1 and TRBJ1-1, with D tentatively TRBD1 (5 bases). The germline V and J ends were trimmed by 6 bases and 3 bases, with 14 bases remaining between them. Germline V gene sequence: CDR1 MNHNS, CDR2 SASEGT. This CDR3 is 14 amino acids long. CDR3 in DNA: TGTGCCAGCAGGAGGGAGGGAGGGGACACTGAAGCTTTCTTT. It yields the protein CASRREGGDTEAFF.

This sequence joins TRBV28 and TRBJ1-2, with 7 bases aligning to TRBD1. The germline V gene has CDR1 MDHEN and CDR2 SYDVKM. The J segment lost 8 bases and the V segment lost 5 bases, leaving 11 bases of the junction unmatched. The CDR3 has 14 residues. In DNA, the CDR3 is TGTGCCAGCAGTCTCGTCTCGACAGGGAGAGGCTACACCTTC. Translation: CASSLVSTGRGYTF.

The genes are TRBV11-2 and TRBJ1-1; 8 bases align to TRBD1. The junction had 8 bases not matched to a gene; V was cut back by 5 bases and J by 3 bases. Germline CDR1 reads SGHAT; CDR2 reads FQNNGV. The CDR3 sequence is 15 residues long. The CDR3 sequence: CASSPKGQGYTEAFF. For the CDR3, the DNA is TGTGCCAGCAGCCCAAAAGGACAGGGCTACACTGAAGCTTTCTTT.

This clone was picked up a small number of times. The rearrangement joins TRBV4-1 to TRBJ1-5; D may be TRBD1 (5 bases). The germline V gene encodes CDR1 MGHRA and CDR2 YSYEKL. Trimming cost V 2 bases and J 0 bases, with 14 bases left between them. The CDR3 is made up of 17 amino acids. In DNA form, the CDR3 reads TGCGCCAGCAGCCAATTCCCCCAGGGAAATAGCAATCAGCCCCAGCATTTT. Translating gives CASSQFPQGNSNQPQHF.

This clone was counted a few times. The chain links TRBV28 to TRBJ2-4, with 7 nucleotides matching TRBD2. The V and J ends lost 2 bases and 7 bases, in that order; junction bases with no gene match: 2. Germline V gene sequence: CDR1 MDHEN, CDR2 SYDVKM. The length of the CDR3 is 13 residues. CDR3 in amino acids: CASSLMGGNIQYF. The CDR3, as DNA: TGTGCCAGCAGTTTAATGGGGGGGAACATTCAGTACTTC. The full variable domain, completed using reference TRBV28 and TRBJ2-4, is DVKVTQSSRYLVKRTGEKVFLECVQDMDHENMFWYRQDPGLGLRLIYFSYDVKMKEKGDIPEGYSVSREKKERFSLILESASTNQTSMYLCASSLMGGNIQYFGAGTRLSVL.

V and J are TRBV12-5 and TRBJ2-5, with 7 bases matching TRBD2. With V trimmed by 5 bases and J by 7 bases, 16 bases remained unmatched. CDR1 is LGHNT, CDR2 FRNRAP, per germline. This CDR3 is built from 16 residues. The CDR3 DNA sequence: TGTGCTAGTGGTGCTCCTCCGGGACTACCGAGGGGGACCCAGTACTTC. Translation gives CASGAPPGLPRGTQYF. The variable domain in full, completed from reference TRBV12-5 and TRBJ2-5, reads DARVTQTPRHKVTEMGQEVTMRCQPILGHNTVFWYRQTMMQGLELLAYFRNRAPLDDSGMPKDRFSAEMPDATLATLKIQPSEPRDSAVYFCASGAPPGLPRGTQYFGPGTRLLVL.